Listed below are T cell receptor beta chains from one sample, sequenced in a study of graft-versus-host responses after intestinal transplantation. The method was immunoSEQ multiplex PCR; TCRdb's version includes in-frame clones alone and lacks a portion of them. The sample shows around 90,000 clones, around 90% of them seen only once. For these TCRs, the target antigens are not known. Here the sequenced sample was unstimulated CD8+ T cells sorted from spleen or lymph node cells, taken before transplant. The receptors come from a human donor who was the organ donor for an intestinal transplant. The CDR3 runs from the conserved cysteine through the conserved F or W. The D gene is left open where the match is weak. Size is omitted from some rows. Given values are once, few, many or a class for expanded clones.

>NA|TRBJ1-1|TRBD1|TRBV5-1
CASSPDRGSTEAFF
TGCGCCAGCAGCCCCGACAGGGGGAGCACTGAAGCTTTCTTT
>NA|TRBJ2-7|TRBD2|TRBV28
CATVAAGAANEQYF
TGTGCCACCGTAGCAGCGGGGGCAGCCAACGAGCAGTACTTC
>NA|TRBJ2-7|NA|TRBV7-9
CASSLAYGYEQYF
TGTGCCAGCAGCTTAGCTTACGGCTACGAGCAGTACTTC
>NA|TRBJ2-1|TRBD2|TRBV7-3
CASSSPGRGGHSYNEQFF
TGTGCCAGCAGCTCGCCGGGGCGCGGGGGTCACTCCTACAATGAGCAGTTCTTC
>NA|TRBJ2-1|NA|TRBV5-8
CASSLTAGTHNEQFF
TGTGCCAGCAGCTTAACGGCCGGGACACACAATGAGCAGTTCTTC
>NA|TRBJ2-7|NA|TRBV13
CASSLGGTIDEQYF
TGTGCCAGCAGCTTAGGCGGGACAATCGACGAGCAGTACTTC
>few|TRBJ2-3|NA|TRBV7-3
CASSLVGGSTDTQYF
TGTGCCAGCAGCTTAGTGGGCGGGAGCACAGATACGCAGTATTTT
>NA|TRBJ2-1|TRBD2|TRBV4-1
CASSQGLGAYEQFF
TGCGCCAGCAGCCAGGGACTAGGTGCGTATGAGCAGTTCTTC
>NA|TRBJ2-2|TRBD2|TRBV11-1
CASSSWTSTNTGELFF
TGTGCCAGCAGCTCCTGGACTAGCACGAATACCGGGGAGCTGTTTTTT
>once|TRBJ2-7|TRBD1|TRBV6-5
CASSYLGQATGEQYF
TGTGCCAGCAGTTATTTAGGACAGGCCACGGGGGAGCAGTACTTC
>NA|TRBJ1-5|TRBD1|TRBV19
CASTAPGGWEQPQHF
TGTGCCAGTACCGCCCCAGGGGGCTGGGAGCAGCCCCAGCATTTT
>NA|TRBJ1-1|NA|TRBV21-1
CASSILSGPRRRGSTDTEAFF
TGTGCCAGCAGCATCCTCTCGGGGCCACGGAGGAGGGGTTCCACAGACACTGAAGCTTTCTTT
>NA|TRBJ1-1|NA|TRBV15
CATSRDGGGRDAFF
TGTGCCACCAGCAGAGACGGGGGGGGCAGGGATGCTTTCTTT
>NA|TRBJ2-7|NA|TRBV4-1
CASSQDIQGVWEQYF
TGCGCCAGCAGCCAAGATATACAGGGTGTTTGGGAGCAGTACTTC
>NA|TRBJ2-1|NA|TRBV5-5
CASRGGRTLTFF
TGTGCCAGCAGAGGAGGCAGGACCCTGACATTCTTC